The source of this TCR beta chain is a study of T cell responses to AZD1222 COVID-19 vaccine. Assay: immunoSEQ multiplex PCR; the TCRdb copy retains only in-frame clones and omits some. The data show over 100,000 clones, over 75% seen once. As to this clone: The target antigen is unknown.

CDR1 MDHEN and CDR2 SYDVKM come from the germline V gene. Losses at the gene ends were 9 bases for V and 0 bases for J; bases not matched to a gene: 10. There are 16 residues in the CDR3. Study conclusions and caveats: In a largely white British group with more females than males, clonal diversity was possibly underestimated. Across the whole spike, CD4 TCRs peaked at regions 160-218 and 743-854. Breadth and depth of Spike-specific TCRs rose after two AZD1222 doses.

The J gene is TRBJ1-5, the V gene TRBV28, with 8 positions matching TRBD1. This TCR was sampled from an adult in good health. The sequenced sample was peripheral blood, obtained on day 0 of AZD1222 vaccination. In DNA form, the CDR3 reads TGTGCCAGTCCTCCGGGACAGGTCTTTAGCAATCAGCCCCAGCATTTT. Protein sequence: CASPPGQVFSNQPQHF.